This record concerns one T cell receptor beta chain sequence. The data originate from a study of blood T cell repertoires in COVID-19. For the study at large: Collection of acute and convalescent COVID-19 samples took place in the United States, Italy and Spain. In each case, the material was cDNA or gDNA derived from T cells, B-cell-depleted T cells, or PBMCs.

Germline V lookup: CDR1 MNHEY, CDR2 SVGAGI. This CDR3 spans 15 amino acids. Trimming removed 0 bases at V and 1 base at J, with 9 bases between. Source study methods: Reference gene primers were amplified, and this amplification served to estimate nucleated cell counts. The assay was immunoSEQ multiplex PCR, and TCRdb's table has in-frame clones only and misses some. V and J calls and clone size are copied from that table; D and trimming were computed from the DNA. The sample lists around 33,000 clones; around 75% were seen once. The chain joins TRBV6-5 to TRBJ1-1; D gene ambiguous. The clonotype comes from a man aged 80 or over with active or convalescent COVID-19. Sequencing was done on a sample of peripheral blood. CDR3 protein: CASSYSLDWNTEAFF. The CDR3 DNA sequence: TGTGCCAGCAGTTACTCCTTAGACTGGAACACTGAAGCTTTCTTT.